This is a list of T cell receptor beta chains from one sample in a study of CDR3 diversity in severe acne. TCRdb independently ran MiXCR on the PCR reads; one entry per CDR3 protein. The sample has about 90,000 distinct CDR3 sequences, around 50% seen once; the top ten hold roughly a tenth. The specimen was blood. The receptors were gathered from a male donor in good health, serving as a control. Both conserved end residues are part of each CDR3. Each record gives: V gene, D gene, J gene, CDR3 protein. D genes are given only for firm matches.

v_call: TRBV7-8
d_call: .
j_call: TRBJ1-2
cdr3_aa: CASSLVRGGSYGYTF

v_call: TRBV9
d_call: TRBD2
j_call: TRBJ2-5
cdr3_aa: CASARGSGSLAQETQYF

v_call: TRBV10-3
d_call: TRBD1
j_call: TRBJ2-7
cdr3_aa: CASSHRGEQYF

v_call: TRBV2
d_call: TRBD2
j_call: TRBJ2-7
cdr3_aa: CASRASGTDEQYF

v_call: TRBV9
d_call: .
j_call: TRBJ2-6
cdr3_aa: CASSVPVGGTGANVLTF

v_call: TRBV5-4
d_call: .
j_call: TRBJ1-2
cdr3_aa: CASSHPRGTDGYTF

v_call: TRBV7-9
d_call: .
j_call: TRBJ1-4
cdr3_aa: CASSLSSGGADNEKLFF

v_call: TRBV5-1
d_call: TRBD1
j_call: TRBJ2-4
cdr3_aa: CASSEGTAVGGNIQYF

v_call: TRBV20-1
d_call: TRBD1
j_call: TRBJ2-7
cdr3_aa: CSARGDRVTYEQYF

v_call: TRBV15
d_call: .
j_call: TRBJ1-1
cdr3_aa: CATLQVNTEAFF

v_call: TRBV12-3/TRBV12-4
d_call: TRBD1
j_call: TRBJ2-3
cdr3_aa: CASSLGTGGLTDTQYF

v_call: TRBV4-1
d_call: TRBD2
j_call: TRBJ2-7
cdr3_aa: CASSQGGLAGTYEQYF

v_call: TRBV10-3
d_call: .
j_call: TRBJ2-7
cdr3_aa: CAISEPPGLEQYF

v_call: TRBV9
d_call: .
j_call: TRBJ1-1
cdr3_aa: CASSVAGATEAFF

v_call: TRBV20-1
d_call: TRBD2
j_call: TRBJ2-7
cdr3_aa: CSARTSGSYEQYF

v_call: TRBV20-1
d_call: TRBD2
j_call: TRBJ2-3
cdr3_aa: CSARAGVTDTQYF

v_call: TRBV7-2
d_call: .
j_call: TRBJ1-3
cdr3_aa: CASSWAGEGDTIYF

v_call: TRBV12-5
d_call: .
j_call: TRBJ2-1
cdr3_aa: CASGLDRVMIGEQFF

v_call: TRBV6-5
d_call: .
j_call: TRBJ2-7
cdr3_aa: CASSSRDGYEQYF

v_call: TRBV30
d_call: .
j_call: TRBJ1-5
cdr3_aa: CAWGRGGGQPQHF

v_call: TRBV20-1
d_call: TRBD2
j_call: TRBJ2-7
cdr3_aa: CSASGGGDEQYF

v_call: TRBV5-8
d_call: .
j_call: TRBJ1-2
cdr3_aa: CASSGGREGRKIYGYTF

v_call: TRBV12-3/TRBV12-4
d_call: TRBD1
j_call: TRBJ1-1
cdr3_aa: CASSLRGQREAFF

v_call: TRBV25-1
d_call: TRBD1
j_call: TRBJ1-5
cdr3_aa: CASVGETGLSNQPQHF

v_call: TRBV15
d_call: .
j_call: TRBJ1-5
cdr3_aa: CATSRGSGEGNQPQHF

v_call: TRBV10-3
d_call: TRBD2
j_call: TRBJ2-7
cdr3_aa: CAIGKGLAEYF

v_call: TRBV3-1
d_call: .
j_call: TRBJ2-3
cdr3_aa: CASSHVRDTQYF

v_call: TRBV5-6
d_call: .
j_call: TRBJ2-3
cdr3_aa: CASSRTGTDTQYF

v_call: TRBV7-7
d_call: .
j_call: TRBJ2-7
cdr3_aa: CASSSRGGQGSYEQYF

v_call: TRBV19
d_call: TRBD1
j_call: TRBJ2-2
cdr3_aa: CASKGDRGLTGELFF

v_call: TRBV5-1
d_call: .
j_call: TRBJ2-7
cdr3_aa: CASSFLGDEQYF

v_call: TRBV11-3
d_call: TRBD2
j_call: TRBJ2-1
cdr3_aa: CASSFSFGGSYNEQFF

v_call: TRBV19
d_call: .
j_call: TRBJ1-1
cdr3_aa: CASTAMRGFNTEAFF

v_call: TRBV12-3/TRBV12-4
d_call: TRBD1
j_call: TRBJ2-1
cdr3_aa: CASSRTGGYNEQFF

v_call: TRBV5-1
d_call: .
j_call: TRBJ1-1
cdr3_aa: CASSLEKGEVNTEAFF

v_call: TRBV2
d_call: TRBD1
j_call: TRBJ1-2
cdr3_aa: CASRTDREPGSF

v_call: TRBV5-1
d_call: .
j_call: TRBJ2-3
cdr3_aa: CASSLALGRTDTQYF